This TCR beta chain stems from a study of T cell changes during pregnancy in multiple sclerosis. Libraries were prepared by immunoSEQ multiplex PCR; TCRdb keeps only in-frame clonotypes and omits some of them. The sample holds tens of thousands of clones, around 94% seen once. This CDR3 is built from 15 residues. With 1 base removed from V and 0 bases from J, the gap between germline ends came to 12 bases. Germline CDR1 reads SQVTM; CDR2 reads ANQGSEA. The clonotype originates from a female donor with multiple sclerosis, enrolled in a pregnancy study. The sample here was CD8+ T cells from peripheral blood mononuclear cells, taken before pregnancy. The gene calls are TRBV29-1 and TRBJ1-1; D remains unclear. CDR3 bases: TGCAGCGTTGAAGTAACAAACACAATGAACACTGAAGCTTTCTTT. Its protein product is CSVEVTNTMNTEAFF.